One and the same sample provided the 26 T cell receptor beta chains below, sequenced in a study of cytotoxic CD8 clonotypes in ibrutinib-treated CLL. The data were produced by immunoSEQ multiplex PCR, yet TCRdb's version contains in-frame clones alone and is incomplete. The table records thousands of clones, roughly three quarters of them present only once. The specimen was PBMCs, collected before ibrutinib treatment. These TCRs come from a human donor with chronic lymphocytic leukemia.

This clone was observed a handful of times. This chain links TRBV7-9 with TRBJ2-7; 7 bases are a match to TRBD1. Looked up from germline, CDR1 is SEHNR and CDR2 is FQNEAQ (reference sequence). The CDR3 extends over 16 amino acids. With V trimmed by 5 bases and J by 5 bases, 15 bases remained unmatched. DNA for the CDR3: TGTGCCAGCAGCCCCCCAAGGATTCAGGGGGACCACGAGCAGTACTTC. As protein: CASSPPRIQGDHEQYF.

This sequence joins TRBV6-5 and TRBJ2-1, with a tentative D call TRBD1 (6 bases). This CDR3 is built from 14 residues. Trimming removed 5 bases at V and 9 bases at J, with 17 bases between. The V gene's germline CDR1 is MNHEY and CDR2 SVGAGI. The CDR3 sequence is CASSRVLGGGEQFF. CDR3 bases: TGTGCCAGCAGTCGGGTTTTAGGGGGTGGTGAGCAGTTCTTC.

The chain recombines TRBV4-2 with TRBJ2-7; 7 positions match TRBD2. The V segment lost 0 bases and the J segment 6 bases; nucleotides outside the gene matches: 8. The V gene's germline CDR1 is LGHNA and CDR2 YNFKEQ. The CDR3 consists of 15 residues. The CDR3 region is CASSQEAGPAIEQYF. The CDR3 DNA reads TGTGCCAGCAGCCAAGAAGCGGGGCCGGCGATCGAGCAGTACTTC.

The chain recombines TRBV27 with TRBJ1-2, with D unclear. The CDR3 has 15 residues. The V and J ends lost 3 bases and 7 bases respectively, with 18 bases between them. Germline CDR1 reads MNHEY; CDR2 reads SMNVEV (reference sequence). The CDR3 DNA is TGTGCCAGCAGTTTCAGGAAAGGAGGTGTAGGTGGCTACACCTTC. It codes for CASSFRKGGVGGYTF.

This clone was observed a few times. The genes are TRBV15 and TRBJ1-5, with D uncertain. Trimming removed 0 bases at V and 9 bases at J, with 6 bases between. The CDR3 runs to 12 residues. In germline, CDR1 is LNHNV, CDR2 YYDKDF (reference sequence). The CDR3 DNA sequence: TGTGCCACCAGCAGAGATAATTTGCCCCAGCATTTT. This gives the protein CATSRDNLPQHF.

As DNA, the CDR3 is TGTGCCAGTAGTATAGAACTCGGCCGCGGCTACGAGCAGTACTTC. Encoded protein: CASSIELGRGYEQYF. The chain is built from TRBV19 and TRBJ2-7; D not resolved. V was shortened by 0 bases and J by 3 bases, with 12 bases between the two germline ends. Germline values: CDR1 LNHDA, CDR2 SQIVND (reference sequence). This CDR3 has 15 residues. The complete variable domain, with remaining parts taken from reference TRBV19 and TRBJ2-7, reads DGGITQSPKYLFRKEGQNVTLSCEQNLNHDAMYWYRQDPGQGLRLIYYSQIVNDFQKGDIAEGYSVSREKKESFPLTVTSAQKNPTAFYLCASSIELGRGYEQYFGPGTRLTVT.

Details on this clone: A read error may produce the germline difference seen at one junction end. The V gene is TRBV5-6, the J gene TRBJ1-2, with 8 bases aligning to TRBD1. The CDR3 runs to 14 residues. Per the germline V gene, CDR1 is SGHDT and CDR2 is YYEEEE. CDR3: CASTRTGPTYVYTF. In nucleotides, the CDR3 is TGTGCCAGCACCAGGACAGGGCCCACCTATGTCTACACCTTC.

Only one count was recorded for this clone. This chain connects TRBV19 to TRBJ1-1; 8 nucleotides match TRBD1. The germline CDR1 and CDR2 sequences are LNHDA and SQIVND (reference sequence). V was clipped by 8 bases and J by 8 bases; unmatched bases: 16. The CDR3 sequence is 15 residues long. CDR3 DNA: TGTGCCAGTCGGGTGGGTCCTGGGACAGGAGTCGAAGCTTTCTTT. Translation gives CASRVGPGTGVEAFF.

This chain uses TRBV2 with TRBJ1-6; maybe TRBD1 (6 bases). Trimming left V 6 bases short and J 6 bases short, with 9 bases between. The CDR3 sequence is 13 residues long. Germline CDR1 SNHLY, CDR2 FYNNEI. CDR3 protein: CASRDRPNSPLHF. Written as DNA, the CDR3 is TGTGCCAGCAGGGACAGACCTAATTCACCCCTCCACTTT.

The chain is built from TRBV7-9 and TRBJ2-1; D might be TRBD2 (6 bases). The V gene lost 5 bases and the J gene lost 12 bases, with 20 bases spanning the gap. From germline, CDR1 is SEHNR and CDR2 FQNEAQ (reference sequence). The CDR3 extends over 14 amino acids. CDR3 DNA: TGTGCCAGCAGCCGAGTTAGCGGCGCTATTGGGCAGTTCTTC. Protein sequence: CASSRVSGAIGQFF.

The table lists this clone with a count of one. J is TRBJ2-1 and V is TRBV4-3; 12 bases map to TRBD2. The ends lost 4 bases at V and 9 bases at J; junction bases unmatched: 16. Germline loops: CDR1 LGHNA, CDR2 YSLEER. This CDR3 has 18 residues. The CDR3 DNA reads as TGCGCCAGCAGCCCACTTAACCACCAGGGACTAGCGGGCGGTGAGCAGTTCTTC. It specifies CASSPLNHQGLAGGEQFF.

This clone was seen a handful of times. The chain recombines TRBV21-1 with TRBJ2-2; TRBD1 is taken as the D call from the table, unchecked against the DNA. TRBV21-1 is described as a pseudogene. The CDR3 spans 16 residues. Written as DNA, the CDR3 is TGTGCCAGCCTCTATCACAGGGGTCATAACACCGGGGAGCTGTTTTTT. Protein sequence: CASLYHRGHNTGELFF.

CDR3 protein: CSVTPGPPPGEQYF. CDR3 bases: TGCAGCGTCACCCCCGGTCCCCCCCCGGGAGAGCAGTACTTC. The rearrangement joins TRBV29-1 to TRBJ2-7, with TRBD2 as a possible D gene (5 bases). CDR3 size: 14 residues. The germline gives CDR1 SQVTM, CDR2 ANQGSEA. V was pared by 6 bases and J by 7 bases, with 22 bases between.

The chain has TRBV9 and TRBJ1-4, with 7 bases fitting TRBD1. This CDR3 is built from 14 residues. The V gene end was trimmed by 6 bases and the J gene end by 2 bases; junction bases not matched to a gene: 4. Germline lookup yields CDR1 SGDLS and CDR2 YYNGEE. The CDR3 DNA is TGTGCCAGCAACTCGACAGGGACTAATGAAAAACTGTTTTTT. Its protein product is CASNSTGTNEKLFF.

The chain links TRBV5-1 to TRBJ2-4; D gene unclear. Per the germline V gene, CDR1 is SGHRS and CDR2 is YFSETQ. The CDR3 is 17 amino acids. The V end lost 2 bases, the J end lost 2 bases, and 17 bases lay between the germline ends. The CDR3 is CASSLEGPATTKNIQYF. The CDR3 DNA reads as TGCGCCAGCAGCTTAGAAGGGCCTGCCACTACCAAAAACATTCAGTACTTC.

The genes are TRBV29-1 and TRBJ2-7; 11 positions agree with TRBD2. Germline V gene lookup returns CDR1 SQVTM and CDR2 ANQGSEA. This CDR3 region has 16 residues. J was trimmed by 6 bases and V by 4 bases; bases with no gene match: 14. CDR3 sequence (DNA): TGCAGCGTTGCCAGACTAGCGGGATATGAAGGTGCCGAGCAGTACTTC. Protein sequence: CSVARLAGYEGAEQYF.

The sample holds one count of this clone. The V and J genes are TRBV15 and TRBJ1-2; no reliable D call. The V end was cut by 0 bases, the J end by 5 bases, with 4 bases between. The CDR3 spans 12 residues. In germline, CDR1 is LNHNV, CDR2 YYDKDF (reference sequence). The CDR3 DNA reads as TGTGCCACCAGCAGAGACCGTTATGGCTACACCTTC. Its translation: CATSRDRYGYTF.

This sequence joins TRBV2 and TRBJ1-1; perhaps TRBD1 as D (5 bases). The CDR3 contains 13 residues. Germline V CDR1 and CDR2: SNHLY, FYNNEI. Deletions cut 8 bases from V and 1 base from J, with 11 bases between. For the CDR3, the DNA is TGTGCCAGCTGTAGACAGAGGAACACTGAAGCTTTCTTT. Translating gives CASCRQRNTEAFF. Combining the CDR3 with reference TRBV2 and TRBJ1-1 gives the whole variable domain EPEVTQTPSHQVTQMGQEVILRCVPISNHLYFYWYRQILGQKVEFLVSFYNNEISEKSEIFDDQFSVERPDGSNFTLKIRSTKLEDSAMYFCASCRQRNTEAFFGQGTRLTVV.

This clone has a single count. The CDR3 DNA sequence: TGTGCCATCAGTGGGAATGACAATGAGCAGTTCTTC. Translation: CAISGNDNEQFF. The chain is built from TRBV10-3 and TRBJ2-1; no clear D. With 4 bases removed from V and 5 bases from J, the gap between germline ends came to 6 bases. This CDR3 comprises 12 residues. Germline V CDR1 and CDR2: ENHRY, SYGVKD.

The rearrangement uses TRBV4-3 and TRBJ1-2; a possible D gene is TRBD1 (5 bases). The CDR3 contains 15 residues. V dropped 0 bases and J dropped 7 bases, with 15 bases sitting between them. Germline loops: CDR1 LGHNA, CDR2 YSLEER. The CDR3 sequence is CASSQEQGREFGYTF. The CDR3 bases are TGCGCCAGCAGCCAAGAGCAGGGAAGGGAGTTTGGCTACACCTTC.

This chain uses TRBV5-1 with TRBJ2-7; no clear D. Germline CDR1 and CDR2: SGHRS and YFSETQ. This CDR3 has 14 amino acids. With 3 bases removed from V and 6 bases from J, the gap between germline ends came to 16 bases. DNA of the CDR3: TGCGCCAGCAGCTCCCAAAACCCCAACCTCGAGCAGTACTTC. Its protein is CASSSQNPNLEQYF.

This chain uses TRBV19 with TRBJ1-1, with D perhaps matching TRBD1 (6 bases). This CDR3 contains 13 residues. Between the trimmed V and J ends, which lost 6 bases and 5 bases, there was a span of 13 bases. CDR1 LNHDA and CDR2 SQIVND come from the germline V gene (reference sequence). The CDR3 sequence is CASRQGTATEAFF. Written as DNA, the CDR3 is TGTGCCAGTAGACAGGGCACGGCGACTGAAGCTTTCTTT.

This rearrangement joins TRBV19 to TRBJ1-4, with D possibly matching TRBD1 (5 bases). This CDR3 has 18 residues. CDR1 is LNHDA and CDR2 is SQIVND in the germline V gene (reference sequence). With 2 bases removed from V and 4 bases from J, the gap between germline ends came to 20 bases. The CDR3 coding sequence is TGTGCCAGTAGTATACGAAAGTATGGGGCGGCCTTTAATGAAAAACTGTTTTTT. Amino acid sequence: CASSIRKYGAAFNEKLFF.

V is TRBV28 and J is TRBJ1-5; 8 bases align to TRBD1. V gave up 3 bases and J gave up 3 bases; unmatched junction bases: 4. Germline CDR1 is MDHEN and CDR2 is SYDVKM. CDR3 length: 15 amino acids. CDR3 coding DNA: TGTGCCAGCAGTTTGGGGACAGGCTTCAATCAGCCCCAGCATTTT. Translated, it gives CASSLGTGFNQPQHF.

The chain employs TRBV6-6 and TRBJ2-7; D gene unclear. Germline V gene data show CDR1 as MNHNY and CDR2 as SVGAGI (reference sequence). This CDR3 has 12 residues. Between the trimmed V and J ends, which lost 2 bases and 7 bases, there was a span of 9 bases. In nucleotides, the CDR3 is TGTGCCAGCAGTTACGCTATGGTAGAGCAGTACTTC. This encodes CASSYAMVEQYF.

This clone has more than one count but fewer than ten. The CDR3 reads CASSLGVGGSVETQYF. CDR3 sequence (DNA): TGCGCCAGCAGCTTGGGGGTTGGCGGGAGTGTAGAGACCCAGTACTTC. V gene TRBV5-1 combines with J gene TRBJ2-5; TRBD2 aligns across 7 bases. Germline V gene sequence: CDR1 SGHRS, CDR2 YFSETQ. CDR3 length equals 16 residues. V lost 0 bases, J lost 4 bases, and 9 bases stayed unmatched. Combining the CDR3 with reference TRBV5-1 and TRBJ2-5 gives the whole variable domain KAGVTQTPRYLIKTRGQQVTLSCSPISGHRSVSWYQQTPGQGLQFLFEYFSETQRNKGNFPGRFSGRQFSNSRSEMNVSTLELGDSALYLCASSLGVGGSVETQYFGPGTRLLVL.